Listed here are 10 T cell receptor beta chains from one sample, sequenced in a study of CD8 T cells in ankylosing spondylitis. MiXCR, run by TCRdb on the 5' RACE reads, gives a single entry per CDR3 protein. The sample shows just over 300,000 distinct CDR3 sequences, 20% to 25% of them seen only once. Material: blood, either unsorted or a sorted T cell fraction (not recorded which). These receptors were taken from a female donor with ankylosing spondylitis or in good health (not recorded which).

V usage is TRBV5-6 and J usage is TRBJ2-1, with a possible D match to TRBD2 (6 bases). With 4 bases removed from V and 4 bases from J, the gap between germline ends came to 12 bases. There are 14 residues in the CDR3. The germline V gene encodes CDR1 SGHDT and CDR2 YYEEEE. CDR3 DNA: TGTGCCAGCAGCCGCGGGACTCAGTACAATGAGCAGTTCTTC. Translation: CASSRGTQYNEQFF.

Here the CDR3 DNA reads TGCAGTGCACAAGGGACCGGCGGCATTCAGTACTTC. Translating gives CSAQGTGGIQYF. This sequence joins TRBV20-1 and TRBJ2-4, with D tentatively TRBD1 or TRBD2 (5 bases each). This CDR3 comprises 12 residues. CDR1 is DFQATT and CDR2 is SNEGSKA in the germline V gene (reference sequence). The ends were cut back, 6 bases at V and 9 bases at J, with 15 bases in the middle.

The chain couples TRBV9 to TRBJ2-1; 8 nucleotides align to TRBD2. V lost 4 bases, J lost 4 bases, and 7 bases stayed unmatched. The CDR3 covers 15 residues. Germline CDR1 SGDLS, CDR2 YYNGEE. For the CDR3, the DNA is TGTGCCAGCAGCTCCGGGACTAGACGGTACAATGAGCAGTTCTTC. Translated: CASSSGTRRYNEQFF.

The chain couples TRBV10-3 to TRBJ2-3; D remains ambiguous. CDR1 and CDR2 from the germline V gene are ENHRY and SYGVKD. The CDR3 runs 14 residues. Trimming removed 0 bases at V and 6 bases at J, with 10 bases between. The CDR3 DNA sequence: TGTGCCATCAGTGAGTCGGTAGCTAGGGATACGCAGTATTTT. This sequence encodes CAISESVARDTQYF.

Many counts were recorded for this clonotype. The genes are TRBV12-3 or TRBV12-4 and TRBJ1-1, with D uncertain. The length of the CDR3 is 13 residues. V gave up 11 bases and J gave up 0 bases, with 13 bases separating them. CDR3 sequence (DNA): TGTGCCCTCTCCCGGCCCATGAACACTGAAGCTTTCTTT. As protein: CALSRPMNTEAFF.

This clonotype has a count of ten or more. The chain recombines TRBV7-2 with TRBJ2-1, with D hard to call. The CDR3 extends over 12 amino acids. V lost 5 bases to trimming and J lost 9 bases, with 11 bases between them. Germline CDR1 SGHTA, CDR2 FQGNSA. The CDR3 loop is CASSRTGGEQFF. DNA of the CDR3: TGTGCCAGCAGCCGAACTGGTGGTGAGCAGTTCTTC.

J is TRBJ2-1 and V is TRBV29-1, with a tentative D call TRBD2 (5 bases). The CDR3 extends over 14 amino acids. Per the germline V gene, CDR1 is SQVTM and CDR2 is ANQGSEA. Trimming removed 4 bases from V and 0 bases from J, with 10 bases in between. CDR3 sequence reads: CSVGADSSYNEQFF. CDR3 nucleotides: TGCAGCGTTGGAGCGGATAGCTCCTACAATGAGCAGTTCTTC.

This sequence joins TRBV11-1 and TRBJ2-6; D possibly corresponds to TRBD2 (5 bases). The germline V and J ends were trimmed by 6 bases and 0 bases, with 18 bases remaining between them. Germline values: CDR1 SGHAT, CDR2 FQDESV (reference sequence). The CDR3 is 18 amino acids. CDR3 protein: CASSQSRRANSGANVLTF. In nucleotides, the CDR3 is TGTGCCAGCAGTCAAAGTCGGCGGGCGAACTCTGGGGCCAACGTCCTGACTTTC.

J is TRBJ2-3 and V is TRBV10-1, with TRBD2 identical over 8 bases. The CDR3 has 16 amino acids. The V segment lost 5 bases and the J segment 5 bases; nucleotides outside the gene matches: 12. Per the germline V gene, CDR1 is WNHNN and CDR2 is SYGVQD (reference sequence). CDR3 loop: CASSSSSTSAVDTQYF. In nucleotides, the CDR3 is TGCGCCAGCAGTTCCTCTTCGACTAGCGCCGTAGATACGCAGTATTTT.

This clonotype was picked up a small number of times. V is TRBV7-9 and J is TRBJ2-2, with D possibly being TRBD2 (6 bases). Germline V gene sequence: CDR1 SEHNR, CDR2 FQNEAQ (reference sequence). V was cut by 5 bases and J by 5 bases, with 18 bases left in between. CDR3 length: 16 residues. CDR3 amino acids: CASSPRGSGETGELFF. In DNA form, the CDR3 reads TGTGCCAGCAGCCCCCGGGGTAGCGGTGAGACCGGGGAGCTGTTTTTT.